This TCR beta chain was found in a study of OX40 agonist ivuxolimab in advanced cancers. Concerning this clone itself: Its antigen remains unidentified.

Sequenced by immunoSEQ multiplex PCR; TCRdb stores in-frame clones only, minus some. Of 30,000 to 45,000 clones in the sample, approximately 87% were seen once. Points from the study as a whole: Clones of CD4+ and CD8+ blood T cells grew by week 6 at doses of 0.1 to 3.0 mg/kg.

No patient had autoimmune disease or received systemic immunosuppression. This CDR3 is built from 14 residues. The V end lost 4 bases, the J end lost 0 bases, and 10 bases lay between the germline ends. Germline CDR1 GTSNPN, CDR2 SVGIG (reference sequence). This sequence was found in an adult with an advanced solid tumor such as melanoma, head and neck, liver or kidney cancer. The source material was CD4+ or CD8+ T cells sorted from blood, sampled in a trial of the OX40 agonist ivuxolimab. The gene calls are TRBV30 and TRBJ1-5, with D possibly matching TRBD1 (5 bases). Here the CDR3 reads CAWTLGVSNQPQHF. CDR3 DNA sequence: TGTGCCTGGACGCTGGGGGTTAGCAATCAGCCCCAGCATTTT.